This is a list of T cell receptor beta chains from one sample in a study of beta chain features in type 1 diabetes. Assay: immunoSEQ multiplex PCR; the TCRdb copy retains only in-frame clones and omits some. The table includes over 300,000 clones, around 8% detected once. The sample consisted of central memory CD4+ T cells from blood. The receptors shown here come from a woman in her late teens or twenties in good health. Both conserved end residues are part of each CDR3. The D gene is left open where the match is weak. Not all rows give a size; the values are once, few, many and, for expanded clones, a class.

j_call,v_call,d_call,clone_size,cdr3_aa,cdr3_nt
TRBJ2-7,TRBV16,-,many,CASSPQDSAGGEQYF,TGTGCCAGCAGCCCCCAGGACAGCGCTGGTGGCGAGCAGTACTTC
TRBJ1-2,TRBV4-2,-,-,CASSQVNSQGGGYTF,TGTGCCAGCAGCCAAGTAAACAGCCAGGGAGGAGGCTACACCTTC
TRBJ1-1,TRBV28,-,-,CATTVQNTEAFF,TGTGCCACCACCGTACAGAACACTGAAGCTTTCTTT
TRBJ2-4,TRBV7-8,TRBD1,-,CASSLARDRGLHF,TGTGCCAGCAGCTTAGCCCGGGACAGAGGTCTACACTTC
TRBJ2-2,TRBV4-3,-,-,CASSQDPQGTGELFF,TGCGCCAGCAGCCAAGATCCTCAGGGGACCGGGGAGCTGTTTTTT
TRBJ2-3,TRBV4-3,TRBD2,few,CASSQGLETSGRALITDTQYF,TGCGCCAGCAGCCAAGGCTTAGAGACTAGCGGGAGGGCCCTCATCACAGATACGCAGTATTTT
TRBJ2-1,TRBV7-3,-,-,CASSFEGPPYNEQFF,TGTGCCAGCAGCTTCGAGGGTCCCCCGTACAATGAGCAGTTCTTC
TRBJ2-1,TRBV4-3,TRBD1,few,CASSQALLGQGQGEQFF,TGCGCCAGCAGCCAAGCCTTACTAGGACAGGGGCAGGGTGAGCAGTTCTTC
TRBJ2-1,TRBV7-9,TRBD1,few,CASSLWTGVRNEQFF,TGTGCCAGCAGCTTATGGACAGGGGTGCGCAATGAGCAGTTCTTC
TRBJ2-3,TRBV9,TRBD2,few,CAGSPPSGRFDTQYF,TGTGCCGGCAGCCCACCTAGCGGGAGATTTGATACGCAGTATTTT
TRBJ2-7,TRBV28,-,-,CASSLGRVTYEQYF,TGTGCCAGCAGTTTGGGACGGGTAACCTACGAGCAGTACTTC
TRBJ1-3,TRBV10-3,TRBD1,few,CAIRSDRGERSGNTIYF,TGTGCCATCAGATCGGACAGGGGGGAGAGGTCTGGAAACACCATATATTTT
TRBJ2-3,TRBV7-9,-,few,CASRRLQNTDTQYF,TGTGCCAGCAGGAGACTGCAGAACACAGATACGCAGTATTTT
TRBJ1-2,TRBV9,-,many,CASSVGGEGGYTF,TGTGCCAGCAGCGTAGGAGGAGAGGGTGGCTACACCTTC
TRBJ1-2,TRBV5-4,-,many,CASSLSPLGLDGYGYTF,TGTGCCAGCAGTCTCTCCCCCCTCGGGCTAGATGGCTATGGCTACACCTTC
TRBJ1-2,TRBV27,TRBD1,-,CASRLMGQGDYGYTF,TGTGCCAGCAGGCTTATGGGACAGGGAGACTATGGCTACACCTTC
TRBJ2-1,TRBV5-8,TRBD2,few,CASSLGLAGLNEQFF,TGTGCCAGCAGCTTGGGACTAGCGGGCCTCAATGAGCAGTTCTTC
TRBJ2-1,TRBV27,TRBD2,many,CASSFWGGTSGYNEQFF,TGTGCCAGCAGTTTTTGGGGCGGGACTAGCGGTTACAATGAGCAGTTCTTC
TRBJ2-1,TRBV7-2,TRBD2,-,CASSFVAGEQFF,TGTGCCAGCAGCTTTGTAGCGGGTGAGCAGTTCTTC
TRBJ2-7,TRBV10-3,-,-,CASSYAAGDHYEQYF,TGTGCCAGCAGTTACGCGGCAGGGGATCACTACGAGCAGTACTTC
TRBJ2-3,TRBV9,TRBD2,-,CASSVDGTSNTDTQYF,TGTGCCAGCAGCGTAGATGGGACTAGCAACACAGATACGCAGTATTTT
TRBJ2-1,TRBV2,TRBD2,-,CASTWGGNEQFF,TGTGCCAGCACGTGGGGGGGCAATGAGCAGTTCTTC
TRBJ1-1,TRBV28,-,few,CASSLLQFNTEAFF,TGTGCCAGCAGTTTATTACAATTCAACACTGAAGCTTTCTTT
TRBJ2-3,TRBV29-1,-,many,CSVDNTDTQYF,TGCAGCGTGGACAACACAGATACGCAGTATTTT
TRBJ1-1,TRBV7-2,-,few,CASSLSFGTLSEAFF,TGTGCCAGCAGCTTAAGTTTTGGGACTCTATCTGAAGCTTTCTTT
TRBJ1-2,TRBV27,TRBD1,few,CASSWGRTGDVGYTF,TGTGCCAGCAGCTGGGGCAGGACAGGTGATGTGGGCTACACCTTC
TRBJ2-1,TRBV27,TRBD1,-,CASSSRDRGSYNEQFF,TGTGCCAGCAGTTCTCGGGACAGGGGGTCCTACAATGAGCAGTTCTTC
TRBJ2-7,TRBV4-1,TRBD2,few,CASSQVEGSGIYEQYF,TGCGCCAGCAGCCAAGTCGAGGGTAGCGGGATTTACGAGCAGTACTTC
TRBJ1-5,TRBV27,-,few,CASSRTGVHSNQPQHF,TGTGCCAGCAGTCGGACGGGGGTTCATAGCAATCAGCCCCAGCATTTT
TRBJ2-3,TRBV7-8,TRBD2,few,CASSLLRLADTQYF,TGTGCCAGCAGCTTACTCAGACTAGCTGATACGCAGTATTTT
TRBJ2-7,TRBV29-1,TRBD1,few,CSVERDRGIEQYF,TGCAGCGTTGAACGTGACAGGGGGATAGAGCAGTACTTC
TRBJ2-7,TRBV9,-,-,CASSVDAGPYEQYF,TGTGCCAGCAGCGTAGATGCAGGGCCCTACGAGCAGTACTTC
TRBJ2-4,TRBV5-4,-,-,CASSAGRGLDNIQYF,TGTGCCAGCAGCGCCGGCCGCGGGTTAGATAACATTCAGTACTTC
TRBJ2-4,TRBV28,-,many,CASSLGSNGIQYF,TGTGCCAGCAGTTTAGGCAGTAATGGCATTCAGTACTTC
TRBJ2-3,TRBV11-3,-,-,CASSLGTARMDTQYF,TGTGCCAGCAGCCTAGGGACTGCTCGGATGGATACGCAGTATTTT
TRBJ2-1,TRBV7-2,-,few,CASRTESNEQFF,TGTGCCAGCAGGACAGAATCCAATGAGCAGTTCTTC
TRBJ2-1,TRBV28,TRBD1,few,CASSLSGQGTDEQFF,TGTGCCAGCAGTTTGTCGGGACAGGGGACCGATGAGCAGTTCTTC
TRBJ2-1,TRBV15,-,-,CATSKARVPWNEQFF,TGTGCCACCAGCAAGGCGAGGGTCCCGTGGAATGAGCAGTTCTTC
TRBJ2-5,TRBV5-1,-,few,CASSLGAGEETQYF,TGCGCCAGCAGCTTGGGCGCCGGGGAAGAGACCCAGTACTTC
TRBJ1-5,TRBV7-8,-,few,CASSLGGAGGQPQHF,TGTGCCAGCAGCCTTGGCGGGGCAGGTGGTCAGCCCCAGCATTTT
TRBJ2-1,TRBV4-3,-,-,CASSQDSGNYNEQFF,TGCGCCAGCAGCCAAGACTCCGGCAACTACAATGAGCAGTTCTTC
TRBJ2-1,TRBV2,-,-,CASNFGGHNEQFF,TGTGCCAGCAATTTTGGGGGCCATAATGAGCAGTTCTTC
TRBJ2-2,TRBV7-2,TRBD2,-,CASSLVVSGVRSGELFF,TGTGCCAGCAGCTTGGTTGTTAGCGGGGTCCGTAGCGGGGAGCTGTTTTTT
TRBJ2-7,TRBV27,-,few,CASSLYSAAGSYEQYF,TGTGCCAGCAGTTTATACAGTGCGGCAGGATCCTACGAGCAGTACTTC
TRBJ2-3,TRBV7-6,-,-,CASSSQTALTTDTQYF,TGTGCCAGCAGCTCCCAGACAGCTCTCACCACAGATACGCAGTATTTT
TRBJ1-1,TRBV4-3,-,-,CASSQDVVPRVNTEAFF,TGCGCCAGCAGCCAAGATGTTGTTCCCAGGGTGAACACTGAAGCTTTCTTT
TRBJ2-4,TRBV7-9,-,many,CASSLSRRENIQYF,TGTGCCAGCAGCTTATCAAGGCGCGAAAACATTCAGTACTTC
TRBJ2-3,TRBV5-6,-,few,CASSLGPTKQGTDTQYF,TGTGCCAGCAGCTTGGGGCCGACCAAGCAAGGAACAGATACGCAGTATTTT
TRBJ2-1,TRBV28,-,few,CASSSPGLGHNEQFF,TGTGCCAGCAGTTCCCCTGGTTTAGGTCACAATGAGCAGTTCTTC
TRBJ1-1,TRBV9,TRBD1,many,CASSYGQANTEAFF,TGTGCCAGCAGTTATGGACAGGCGAACACTGAAGCTTTCTTT
TRBJ2-2,TRBV29-1,TRBD2,-,CSVEGGSSGSGELFF,TGCAGCGTTGAAGGGGGGTCTAGCGGGTCCGGGGAGCTGTTTTTT
TRBJ1-1,TRBV7-9,-,few,CASSSEGYTEAFF,TGTGCCAGCAGCAGCGAGGGGTACACTGAAGCTTTCTTT
TRBJ2-1,TRBV10-3,TRBD2,few,CAISETGLVGLNEQFF,TGTGCCATCAGTGAGACGGGACTAGTGGGGCTAAATGAGCAGTTCTTC
TRBJ1-2,TRBV2,TRBD1,few,CASSGTGDSGYTF,TGTGCCAGCAGTGGGACAGGGGACTCTGGCTACACCTTC
TRBJ2-1,TRBV10-3,TRBD1,-,CAIRQGAGLNNEQFF,TGTGCCATCAGACAGGGGGCCGGGTTAAACAATGAGCAGTTCTTC